What follows are 27 T cell receptor beta chains derived from one specimen sequenced in a study of tumor-infiltrating lymphocytes in primary liver carcinoma. Production of TCR beta cDNA used 500 ng total RNA together with a constant-region primer. Libraries of TCR beta came from three nested multiplex PCR rounds with slightly modified ARM-PCR. PCR rounds one and two used TRBV1-TRBV30 forward primers with a C-beta reverse primer for approximately 10 cycles each. A single record per CDR3 protein comes from TCRdb applying MiXCR to the multiplex PCR reads. The table has about 130,000 distinct CDR3 sequences, 55% to 75% seen once. The roughly 17-31 mg bulk tissue piece was not sorted before simultaneous RNA and DNA extraction. Sequenced: liver tumor tissue from sampling region 3. Subset reported: tumor region T3, left-lateral pole. Source of these receptors: a woman in her sixties with primary liver carcinoma and hepatitis B virus infection.

This clonotype was detected a few times. This may be a read error, as it is one base from a much larger clone. The chain joins TRBV6-1 to TRBJ2-7; D unresolved. V was pared by 4 bases and J by 2 bases, with 12 bases between. The germline gives CDR1 MNHNS, CDR2 SASEGT. CDR3 size: 14 residues. As DNA, the CDR3 is TGTGCCAGCAGTGCGATAGGGTATGCCTACGAGCAGTACTTC. It yields the protein CASSAIGYAYEQYF.

The chain couples TRBV29-1 to TRBJ2-4; 12 nucleotides match TRBD1. The CDR3 spans 13 residues. V lost 7 bases to trimming and J lost 14 bases; unmatched junction nucleotides: 12. CDR1 is SQVTM and CDR2 is ANQGSEA in the germline V gene. The CDR3 DNA reads TGCAGCGCGATCACTGGGACAGGGGGCGTTAAGTACTTC. Translated: CSAITGTGGVKYF.

This rearrangement joins TRBV12-3 or TRBV12-4 to TRBJ1-5, with a tentative D call TRBD1 (5 bases). The CDR3 runs 13 residues. The CDR3 nucleotides read TGTGTTAGTAGTCCCATGGGACGGCAGCCCCAGCATTTT. Residues: CVSSPMGRQPQHF.

Notes on this clonotype: This may come from a read error, since a much larger clone is one base off. The CDR3 carries no conserved terminal phenylalanine or tryptophan, so it likely arises from a read error. The genes are TRBV6-1 and TRBJ1-1; 10 bases fit TRBD1. Trimming took 7 bases from V and 7 from J; bases not matched to a gene: 6. Germline V lookup: CDR1 MNHNS, CDR2 SASEGT. The CDR3 sequence is 13 residues long. CDR3 amino acids: CASKDRGFGEAFI. In DNA form, the CDR3 reads TGTGCCAGCAAGGACAGGGGGTTTGGTGAAGCTTTCATT.

As for this clonotype: Mismatch with germline at one junction end may stem from a read error. This chain connects TRBV11-1 to TRBJ2-7, with 10 bases identical to TRBD2. CDR1 SGHAT and CDR2 FQDESV come from the germline V gene (reference sequence). The CDR3 consists of 14 residues. CDR3 residues: CVSSLDLAGVEQYF. The CDR3 coding sequence is TGTGTCAGCAGCTTAGACCTAGCGGGAGTCGAGCAATACTTC.

A note on this clonotype: The junction does not match germline at one end; this may be a read error. CDR3 residues: CASSHRTGPDTQHF. The DNA of the CDR3 is TGTGCCAGCAGCCATCGGACAGGCCCAGATACGCAACATTTT. This chain uses TRBV11-3 with TRBJ2-3; 7 nucleotides agree with TRBD1. This CDR3 has 14 amino acids. Germline CDR1 is SGHNT and CDR2 is YENEEA.

This clonotype was seen at least ten times. The V gene is TRBV6-1, the J gene TRBJ2-1, with D tentatively TRBD1 (5 bases). V was shortened by 7 bases and J by 2 bases, with 12 bases between the two germline ends. CDR1 and CDR2 from the germline V gene are MNHNS and SASEGT. The CDR3 consists of 14 residues. The CDR3 protein is CASKSRVTYNEQFF. As DNA, the CDR3 is TGTGCCAGCAAGAGCAGGGTGACCTACAATGAGCAGTTCTTC.

The chain combines TRBV12-3 or TRBV12-4 with TRBJ2-1; TRBD2 aligns across 7 bases. The CDR3 loop spans 15 amino acids. V lost 9 bases, J lost 3 bases, and 11 bases stayed unmatched. CDR3 nucleotides: TGTGCCAGTACCCGAACCCGGGGGGACTACAATGAGCAGTTCTTC. Translation: CASTRTRGDYNEQFF.

In the case of this clonotype: Its ends do not fully match the called genes, so a read error is possible. The chain links TRBV6-5 to TRBJ2-2, with a tentative D call TRBD1 (6 bases). The CDR3 is made up of 15 amino acids. Germline V lookup: CDR1 MNHEY, CDR2 SVGAGI. CDR3 residues: CASRDADRDTGELFF. The DNA for the CDR3 is TGTGCCAGCAGGGATGCGGATCGGGACACAGGGGAGCTGTTTTTT.

The chain combines TRBV28 with TRBJ2-7; 7 bases match TRBD1. This CDR3 spans 14 amino acids. Germline CDR1 is MDHEN and CDR2 is SYDVKM. Trimming cost V 7 bases and J 4 bases; bases outside gene matches: 10. The CDR3 loop is CASTKQGRGYEQYF. Here the CDR3 DNA reads TGTGCCAGCACCAAACAGGGGAGAGGGTACGAGCAGTACTTC. Together with reference TRBV28 and TRBJ2-7, the CDR3 gives the full variable domain: DVKVTQSSRYLVKRTGEKVFLECVQDMDHENMFWYRQDPGLGLRLIYFSYDVKMKEKGDIPEGYSVSREKKERFSLILESASTNQTSMYLCASTKQGRGYEQYFGPGTRLTVT.

A note on this clonotype: Possible read error: a much larger clone is one base away. The chain has TRBV6-5 and TRBJ2-7, with 11 bases that match TRBD1. The germline V gene has CDR1 MNHEY and CDR2 SVGAGI. The CDR3 runs to 18 residues. In nucleotides, the CDR3 is TGTGCCAGCAGTCACTCGAGACGGACAGGGGGCTCTTCCTACGAGCAGTACTTC. Encoded protein: CASSHSRRTGGSSYEQYF.

The chain carries TRBV7-9 and TRBJ1-3; 9 nucleotides agree with TRBD1. The germline gives CDR1 SEHNR, CDR2 FQNEAQ (reference sequence). CDR3 length equals 17 residues. The V and J ends lost 3 bases and 0 bases, in that order; junction bases with no gene match: 6. The CDR3, as DNA: TGTGCCAGCAGCTTGGCACAGGGGGCTTACTCTGGAAACACCATATATTTT. Translation: CASSLAQGAYSGNTIYF.

Notes on this clonotype: This CDR3 fails to terminate in the conserved phenylalanine or tryptophan, so it likely reflects a read error. This rearrangement joins TRBV29-1 to TRBJ2-6; perhaps D is TRBD1 or TRBD2 (5 bases each). Germline V gives CDR1 SQVTM, CDR2 ANQGSEA. Between the trimmed V and J ends, which lost 8 bases and 2 bases, there was a span of 16 bases. CDR3 length equals 15 residues. In DNA form, the CDR3 reads TGCAGCATTGTGGGGGAAGGGACTGGGGCCAACGTCCTGACTATC. Its protein is CSIVGEGTGANVLTI.

Points on this clonotype: Likely a read error: the CDR3 ends without its conserved phenylalanine or tryptophan. The V gene is TRBV14, the J gene TRBJ2-5; D unclear. This CDR3 is 12 amino acids long. Trimming stripped 6 bases from V and 7 bases from J, with 12 bases between. CDR1 and CDR2 from the germline V gene are SGHDN and FVKESK. The DNA of the CDR3 is TGTGCCAGCAGACCAGACTTGGGGACCCAGTACTTA. Encoded protein: CASRPDLGTQYL.

The gene calls are TRBV20-1 and TRBJ2-5; D gene uncertain. CDR1 is DFQATT and CDR2 is SNEGSKA in the germline V gene (reference sequence). The CDR3 consists of 16 residues. Trimming removed 0 bases from V and 4 bases from J, with 18 bases in between. CDR3 coding DNA: TGCAGTGCTAGAGACTCAGGCACGGGCGGTTTAGAGACCCAGTACTTC. It codes for CSARDSGTGGLETQYF.

Concerning this clonotype: Without the conserved terminal phenylalanine or tryptophan, this CDR3 likely stems from a read error. The chain links TRBV13 to TRBJ1-4; TRBD1 aligns across 8 bases. CDR1 and CDR2 from the germline V gene are PRHDT and FYEKMQ (reference sequence). This CDR3 spans 15 amino acids. The CDR3 DNA follows: TGTGGCAGCAGCAAAGGACAGGGCGGGGGTGAAAAACTGTTTTTA. Its protein is CGSSKGQGGGEKLFL.

The chain has TRBV28 and TRBJ2-2, with unresolved D. The CDR3 runs to 15 residues. Germline V gives CDR1 MDHEN, CDR2 SYDVKM. The V end lost 4 bases, the J end lost 6 bases, and 15 bases lay between the germline ends. The CDR3 region is CASSSLNRHSGELFF. The CDR3 DNA reads TGTGCCAGCAGTTCCCTAAATAGGCACTCCGGGGAGCTGTTTTTT.

V usage is TRBV5-4 and J usage is TRBJ1-2; 8 bases agree with TRBD1. Germline V gene data show CDR1 as SGHNT and CDR2 as YYREEE (reference sequence). The CDR3 runs 14 residues. The trim removed 1 base at V and 2 bases at J, leaving 1 base unmatched. The CDR3 sequence: CASSLTGGNYGYTF. CDR3 in DNA: TGTGCCAGCAGCTTGACAGGGGGGAACTATGGCTACACCTTC.

The chain employs TRBV5-4 and TRBJ2-1, with 10 bases matching TRBD2. V shed 4 bases and J 3 bases; nucleotides not matched to a gene: 13. CDR3 length equals 18 residues. Germline-derived CDR1 and CDR2 are SGHNT and YYREEE (reference sequence). The CDR3 spells CASSRDGLSGRSYNEQFF. The DNA for the CDR3 is TGTGCCAGCAGCCGCGACGGACTTAGCGGGAGGAGCTACAATGAGCAGTTCTTC. Full variable domain (outside the CDR3, taken from reference TRBV5-4 and TRBJ2-1): ETGVTQSPTHLIKTRGQQVTLRCSSQSGHNTVSWYQQALGQGPQFIFQYYREEENGRGNFPPRFSGLQFPNYSSELNVNALELDDSALYLCASSRDGLSGRSYNEQFFGPGTRLTVL.

This clonotype appeared once. The V call is TRBV6-5, the J call TRBJ1-1; D gene unclear. V lost 2 bases and J 3 bases, leaving 13 bases between the germline ends. The CDR3 has 15 residues. Germline V gene data show CDR1 as MNHEY and CDR2 as SVGAGI. The DNA for the CDR3 is TGTGCCAGCAGTTACGGTAAGTATCGGGACACTGAAGCTTTCTTT. Translating it yields CASSYGKYRDTEAFF.

CDR3 nucleotides: TGCGCCAGCAGCTGGGGAGTTGTCTACGAGCAGTACTTC. It specifies CASSWGVVYEQYF. V usage is TRBV5-1 and J usage is TRBJ2-7, with D maybe TRBD2 (5 bases). Between the trimmed V and J ends, which lost 3 bases and 3 bases, there was a span of 10 bases. The CDR3 extends over 13 amino acids. CDR1 SGHRS and CDR2 YFSETQ come from the germline V gene.

This clonotype turned up a few times. The rearrangement joins TRBV24-1 to TRBJ1-1, with 8 bases lining up with TRBD1. The CDR3 is 15 amino acids. CDR1 KGHDR and CDR2 SFDVKD come from the germline V gene. V shed 5 bases, J shed 8 bases, and the junction held 12 bases outside the gene matches. The CDR3 reads CATSAEDRETLEAFF. The CDR3 bases are TGTGCCACCAGTGCCGAGGACAGGGAAACCTTGGAAGCTTTCTTT.

The genes are TRBV20-1 and TRBJ2-2, with a weak D call TRBD2 (7 bases). Trimming removed 7 bases at V and 4 bases at J, with 13 bases between. This CDR3 has 13 residues. Germline V gene sequence: CDR1 DFQATT, CDR2 SNEGSKA (reference sequence). The CDR3 DNA is TGCAGTGTTCGGGGGGCGATCACCGGGGAGCTGTTTTTT. It encodes CSVRGAITGELFF.

This clonotype has at least ten counts. This chain connects TRBV4-2 to TRBJ2-1, with a weak D call TRBD2 (6 bases). CDR3 length: 15 residues. V lost 0 bases, J lost 7 bases, and 13 bases lay in between. Germline loops: CDR1 LGHNA, CDR2 YNFKEQ. The CDR3 DNA follows: TGTGCCAGCAGCCAAGATGTAGGACTACCTAATGAGCAGTTCTTC. Translating it yields CASSQDVGLPNEQFF.

To note about this clonotype: A much bigger clone sits one base away, suggesting this may be a read error. The J gene is TRBJ2-2, the V gene TRBV12-3 or TRBV12-4, with a possible D match to TRBD2 (5 bases). This CDR3 comprises 13 residues. The CDR3 here is CASRFGQTGELLF. The CDR3 region has the DNA TGTGCCAGCAGATTCGGTCAGACCGGGGAGCTGCTTTTT.

This clonotype was seen at least ten times. The chain couples TRBV6-1 to TRBJ1-6, with 8 positions matching TRBD1. V lost 6 bases, J lost 7 bases, and 5 bases stayed unmatched. The CDR3 is made up of 14 amino acids. Germline V gives CDR1 MNHNS, CDR2 SASEGT. CDR3 in DNA: TGTGCCAGCAGCGGGGGACAGGAAAATTCACCCCTCCACTTT. Translated, it gives CASSGGQENSPLHF.

A word on this clonotype: The junction and the germline gene differ at one end; a read error may be behind it. This rearrangement joins TRBV11-3 to TRBJ2-1, with TRBD2 identical over 7 bases. The germline CDR1 and CDR2 sequences are SGHNT and YENEEA. This CDR3 comprises 17 residues. The CDR3 DNA reads as TGTGCCAGCAGTTTAGGTCGGGGGGATTGTGGTGTCGATGAGCAGTTCTTC. Its translation: CASSLGRGDCGVDEQFF. Together with reference TRBV11-3 and TRBJ2-1, the CDR3 gives the full variable domain: EAGVVQSPRYKIIEKKQPVAFWCNPISGHNTLYWYLQNLGQGPELLIRYENEEAVDDSQLPKDRFSAERLKGVDSTLKIQPAELGDSAVYLCASSLGRGDCGVDEQFFGPGTRLTVL.